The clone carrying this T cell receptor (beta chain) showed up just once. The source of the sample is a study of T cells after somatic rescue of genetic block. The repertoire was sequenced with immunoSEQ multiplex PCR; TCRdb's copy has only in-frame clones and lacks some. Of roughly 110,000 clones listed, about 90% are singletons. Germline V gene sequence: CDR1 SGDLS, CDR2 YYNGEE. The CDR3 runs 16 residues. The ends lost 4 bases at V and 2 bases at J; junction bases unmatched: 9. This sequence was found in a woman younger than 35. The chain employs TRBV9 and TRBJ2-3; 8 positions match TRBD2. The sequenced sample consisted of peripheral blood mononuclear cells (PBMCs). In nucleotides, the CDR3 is TGTGCCAGCAGCCCTATTGCGGGGGGCTCCACAGATACGCAGTATTTT. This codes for CASSPIAGGSTDTQYF.